These T cell receptor beta chains were read from a single sample in a study of blood T cells in healthy people across ages. TCRdb passed the 5' RACE reads through MiXCR, listing each CDR3 protein once. Seen here are over 1.5 million distinct CDR3 sequences, about 49% observed once, and the top ten hold approximately 2%. Material: blood. All receptors come from a woman aged 40 to 50 in good health. CDR3s include the opening cysteine and the closing phenylalanine or tryptophan. Fields, in order: V gene, D gene, clone size, J gene, CDR3 DNA, CDR3 protein. The D gene is left open where the match is weak. Clone size appears in some rows only: once, few, many, or a class for an expanded clone.

TRBV27	NA	NA	TRBJ1-1	TGTGCCAGCAGTTCACTGGGGACACTGAACACTGAAGCTTTCTTT	CASSSLGTLNTEAFF
TRBV4-3	NA	few	TRBJ2-1	TGCGCCAGCAGCCAATCCCTTAGGGGGGGGGCCGTCGGCAATGAGCAGTTCTTC	CASSQSLRGGAVGNEQFF
TRBV20-1	TRBD2	NA	TRBJ2-5	TGCAGTGCTAGAGATCTTCAAGCGGGAATCGCCCACGGCCAGTACTTC	CSARDLQAGIAHGQYF
TRBV3-1	TRBD2	few	TRBJ2-5	TGTGCCAGCAGCCACTCAGCGGGAGGGGGCCAAGAGACCCAGTACTTC	CASSHSAGGGQETQYF
TRBV3-1	NA	few	TRBJ2-5	TGTGCCAGCAGTACGAGGGGGTTTCAAGAGACCCAGTACTTC	CASSTRGFQETQYF
TRBV7-2	NA	few	TRBJ2-6	TGTGCCAGCAGCCAAACCAGGTCTGGGGCCAACGTCCTGACTTTC	CASSQTRSGANVLTF
TRBV5-1	NA	NA	TRBJ1-5	TGCGCCAGCAGCCCTACATTGTCGGGCCAGCCCCAGCATTTT	CASSPTLSGQPQHF
TRBV28	NA	NA	TRBJ2-1	TGTGCCAGCATCTTAGGGGCCCGGGGGAACTCCTACAATGAGCAGTTCTTC	CASILGARGNSYNEQFF
TRBV14	TRBD2	NA	TRBJ2-4	TGTGCCAGCAGCCAAGATTGGGGGGGACGCATTCAGTACTTC	CASSQDWGGRIQYF
TRBV5-5	TRBD1	NA	TRBJ2-7	TGTGCCAGCAGCCCCCTGACAGGGAGCGCCTACGAGCAGTACTTC	CASSPLTGSAYEQYF
TRBV7-7	NA	NA	TRBJ2-5	TGTGCTAGCAGCCATACCGGGTATTCGGAGACCCAGTACTTC	CASSHTGYSETQYF
TRBV6-2/TRBV6-3	TRBD1	NA	TRBJ1-2	TGTGCCAGCAGCAAGACAGGGTTCGATGGCTACACCTTC	CASSKTGFDGYTF
TRBV7-2	NA	NA	TRBJ2-3	TGTGCCAGCAGCCCCCGGGGGAGCACAGAGACGCAGTATTTT	CASSPRGSTETQYF
TRBV29-1	TRBD1	few	TRBJ2-1	TGCAGCGTTGCTCAGGGGGCCTACAATGAGCAGTTCTTC	CSVAQGAYNEQFF
TRBV6-1	TRBD1	NA	TRBJ1-4	TGTGCCAGCAGACTTCGACAGGGGGTGGAGGGTGCCACTAATGAAAAACTGTTTTTT	CASRLRQGVEGATNEKLFF
TRBV20-1	TRBD1	few	TRBJ2-1	TGCAGTGCACCCGACAGGGCGAGCTCCTACAATGAGCAGTTCTTC	CSAPDRASSYNEQFF
TRBV7-2	NA	NA	TRBJ1-1	TGTACCAGCAGCCCAGCACGGCTACATGAAGCTTTCTTT	CTSSPARLHEAFF
TRBV6-2/TRBV6-3	TRBD1	NA	TRBJ1-5	TGTGCCACCTCGGACAGGGGCCTCCTTAGCAATCAGCCCCAGCATTTT	CATSDRGLLSNQPQHF
TRBV20-1	NA	few	TRBJ2-5	TGCAGTGCTAGAGATCCTTTGCCTCAAGAGACCCAGTACTTC	CSARDPLPQETQYF
TRBV20-1	TRBD1	few	TRBJ2-7	TGCAGTGCTTGGCCTCGAGACAGGGAGAGGACGTACGAGCAGTACTTC	CSAWPRDRERTYEQYF
TRBV7-9	TRBD1	NA	TRBJ1-2	TGTGCCAGCAGCGTAGGGACAGGGTACAATGGCTACACCTTC	CASSVGTGYNGYTF
TRBV18	TRBD1	NA	TRBJ1-2	TGTGCCAGCTCACCAAAACAGGGGGCCGCTATGGATGGCTACACCTTC	CASSPKQGAAMDGYTF
TRBV4-1	NA	NA	TRBJ2-1	TGCGCCAGCAGTCCCTTGGGGGTCCCTAGTGATGAGCAGTTCTTC	CASSPLGVPSDEQFF
TRBV7-9	TRBD2	NA	TRBJ2-1	TGTGCCAGCAGCTGGGGACTAGTAGATGAGCAGTTCTTC	CASSWGLVDEQFF
TRBV20-1	NA	NA	TRBJ1-4	TGCAGTTCATCCCGGGGGAATAATGAAAAACTGTTTTTT	CSSSRGNNEKLFF
TRBV6-1	NA	few	TRBJ2-7	TGTGCCAGCAGTGAAGCGCAGCCAGGGGAATCCTACGAGCAGTACTTC	CASSEAQPGESYEQYF
TRBV6-2/TRBV6-3	TRBD2	NA	TRBJ2-5	TGTGCCAGCAGTTACGGTGGGAAGCGGGGGGCCATCCAAGAGACCCAGTACTTC	CASSYGGKRGAIQETQYF
TRBV5-1	NA	NA	TRBJ2-7	TGCGCCAGCAGCTTGACGGGGGCGCAAATTGTCGAGCAGTACTTC	CASSLTGAQIVEQYF
TRBV4-1	TRBD2	NA	TRBJ2-3	TGCGCCAGCAGCCAAGACCGGGGGGGATCAGGCACGCAGTATTTT	CASSQDRGGSGTQYF
TRBV6-1	NA	NA	TRBJ2-3	TGTGCCAGCACCCGAGGTGGGGGGCCCCCGCATACAGATACGCAGTATTTT	CASTRGGGPPHTDTQYF
TRBV29-1	NA	NA	TRBJ2-3	TGCAGCGTTCGAGGCAGGCTCCTCACAGATACGCAGTATTTT	CSVRGRLLTDTQYF
TRBV2	TRBD1	NA	TRBJ1-1	TGTGCCAGCAGTGAAGAGGCAGGACAGGGGAAGACTGAAGCTTTCTTT	CASSEEAGQGKTEAFF
TRBV12-3/TRBV12-4	NA	few	TRBJ2-5	TGTGCCAGCAGTCCCTACAATTGGGGGGAGTTGGAGACCCAGTACTTC	CASSPYNWGELETQYF
TRBV6-6	NA	few	TRBJ1-5	TGTGCCAGCAGTTACCCAGGGAATCAGCCCCAGCATTTT	CASSYPGNQPQHF
TRBV6-1	NA	NA	TRBJ1-6	TGTGCCAGCAGTCCACCGCCCGAAAGCTCCTATAATTCACCCCTCCACTTT	CASSPPPESSYNSPLHF
TRBV5-1	NA	NA	TRBJ2-5	TGCGCCAGCAGGACGTGGGGGGCCCACCAAGAGACCCAGTACTTC	CASRTWGAHQETQYF
TRBV20-1	TRBD2	NA	TRBJ2-5	TGCAGTGCTAGAGAGAGAGGAGCGGGGTATGGAGAGACCCAGTACTTC	CSARERGAGYGETQYF
TRBV5-1	NA	NA	TRBJ2-5	TGCGCCAGCAGCTTGGAAGGGACAGCGGGGACCCAGTACTTC	CASSLEGTAGTQYF
TRBV4-3	NA	NA	TRBJ1-2	TGCGCCAGCAGCCAAGATATCTCGGGGGGGTGGGGTGGCTACACCTTC	CASSQDISGGWGGYTF
TRBV10-3	NA	few	TRBJ2-7	TGTGCCATCAGTGAGTCGAAGCAGGGGAACGAGCAGTACTTC	CAISESKQGNEQYF
TRBV20-1	NA	NA	TRBJ2-5	TGCAGTGCTAGAAGACCAGCCGGGGGCGAAGAGACCCAGTACTTC	CSARRPAGGEETQYF
TRBV5-1	NA	few	TRBJ2-1	TGCGCCAGCAGCGCACTACCGGGGGATGAGCAGTTCTTC	CASSALPGDEQFF
TRBV7-2	NA	NA	TRBJ1-1	TGTGTCAGCAGCTTACGGGGGGCAGGGACTGAAGCTTTCTTT	CVSSLRGAGTEAFF
TRBV10-3	NA	NA	TRBJ1-2	TGTGCCATCAGTGAGTCAGGAATCGGTGGCTACACCTTC	CAISESGIGGYTF
TRBV7-9	NA	NA	TRBJ1-1	TGTGCCAGCAGCTTACTAACGGGCGATAACACTGAAGCTTTCTTT	CASSLLTGDNTEAFF
TRBV28	NA	NA	TRBJ2-5	TGTGCCAGCAGTCAGGACCCACCGGGACTCCAAGAGACCCAGTACTTC	CASSQDPPGLQETQYF
TRBV7-8	NA	NA	TRBJ1-1	TGTGCCAGCAGCTTAGAGTACAGTACTGAAGCTTTCTTT	CASSLEYSTEAFF
TRBV20-1	TRBD2	NA	TRBJ2-3	TGCAGTGTATCCGGGACTAGCGGGAGGACGCCAGATACGCAGTATTTT	CSVSGTSGRTPDTQYF
TRBV6-5	TRBD1	few	TRBJ2-7	TGTGCCAGCAGTTTACAGGGGGCAAAAGGCGAGCAGTACTTC	CASSLQGAKGEQYF
TRBV28	TRBD1	few	TRBJ2-3	TGTGCCAGCACAGAGGGGGCTAGCACAGATACGCAGTATTTT	CASTEGASTDTQYF
TRBV9	NA	NA	TRBJ2-3	TGTGCCAGCAGCGTAGAGGCGGGGACCAGCACAGATACGCAGTATTTT	CASSVEAGTSTDTQYF
TRBV20-1	NA	NA	TRBJ2-1	TGCAGTGCTAGAGGGAGGGCCACCTACAATGAGCAGTTCTTC	CSARGRATYNEQFF